This record concerns one TCR beta chain sequence. The CDR3 has 14 residues. Germline V gene sequence: CDR1 MGHRA, CDR2 YSYEKL. The ends were cut back, 4 bases at V and 4 bases at J, with 10 bases in the middle. Repertoires were generated with immunoSEQ multiplex PCR, while TCRdb's copy carries only in-frame clones and drops some. Here the sample spans tens of thousands of clones, approximately 88% being singletons. This specimen belongs to a study of blood T cell repertoires in COVID-19. The source material was peripheral blood. The receptor was isolated from a human donor with active COVID-19. The donor label of this sample is uncertain. The rearrangement links TRBV4-1 to TRBJ2-2; maybe TRBD1 (5 bases). This CDR3 reads CASSRQGSTGELFF. The CDR3 region has the DNA TGCGCCAGCAGCCGGCAGGGAAGCACCGGGGAGCTGTTTTTT.